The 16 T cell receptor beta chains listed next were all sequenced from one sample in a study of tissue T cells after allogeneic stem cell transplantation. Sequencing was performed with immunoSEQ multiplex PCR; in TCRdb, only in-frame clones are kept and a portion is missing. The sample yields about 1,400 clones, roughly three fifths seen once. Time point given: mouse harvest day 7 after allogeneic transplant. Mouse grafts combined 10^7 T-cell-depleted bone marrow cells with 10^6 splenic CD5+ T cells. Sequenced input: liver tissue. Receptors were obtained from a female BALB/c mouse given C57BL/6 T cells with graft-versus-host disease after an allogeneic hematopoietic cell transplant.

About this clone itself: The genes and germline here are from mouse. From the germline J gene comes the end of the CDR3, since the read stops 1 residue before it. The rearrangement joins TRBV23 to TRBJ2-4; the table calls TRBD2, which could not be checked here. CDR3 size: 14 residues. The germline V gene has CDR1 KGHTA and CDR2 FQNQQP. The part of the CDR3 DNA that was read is TGCTCCAGCAGTCAATCGCTGAGTCAAAACACCTTGTAC. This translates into CSSSQSLSQNTLY. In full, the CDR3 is CSSSQSLSQNTLYF. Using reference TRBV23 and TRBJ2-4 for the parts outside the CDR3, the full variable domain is DAAVTQKPRYLIKMKGQEAEMKCIPEKGHTAVFWYQQKQSKELKFLIYFQNQQPLDQIDMVKERFSAVCPSSSLCSLGIRTCEAEDSALYLCSSSQSLSQNTLYFGAGTRLSVL.

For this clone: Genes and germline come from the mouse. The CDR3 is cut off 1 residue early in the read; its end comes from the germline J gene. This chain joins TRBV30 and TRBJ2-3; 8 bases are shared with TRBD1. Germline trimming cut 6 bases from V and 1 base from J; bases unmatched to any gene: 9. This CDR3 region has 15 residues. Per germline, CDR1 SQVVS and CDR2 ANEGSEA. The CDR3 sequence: CSSWTGREGAETLYF. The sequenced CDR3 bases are TGTAGTTCGTGGACAGGGAGAGAAGGTGCAGAAACGCTGTAT.

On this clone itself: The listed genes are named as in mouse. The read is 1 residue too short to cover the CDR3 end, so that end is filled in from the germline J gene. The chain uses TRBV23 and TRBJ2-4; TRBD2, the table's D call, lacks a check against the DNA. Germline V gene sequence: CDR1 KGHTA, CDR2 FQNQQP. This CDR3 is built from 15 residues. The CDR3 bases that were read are TGCTCCAGCAGTGGGACTGGGGGGAGTCAAAACACCTTGTAC. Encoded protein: CSSSGTGGSQNTLY. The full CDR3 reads CSSSGTGGSQNTLYF.

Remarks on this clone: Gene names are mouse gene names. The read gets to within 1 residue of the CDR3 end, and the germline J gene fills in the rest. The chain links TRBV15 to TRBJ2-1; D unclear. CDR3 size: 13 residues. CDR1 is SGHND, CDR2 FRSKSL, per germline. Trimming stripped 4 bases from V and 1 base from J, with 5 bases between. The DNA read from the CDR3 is TGTGCCAGCAGTTCCGGAAACTATGCTGAGCAGTTC. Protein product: CASSSGNYAEQF. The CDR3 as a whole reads CASSSGNYAEQFF.

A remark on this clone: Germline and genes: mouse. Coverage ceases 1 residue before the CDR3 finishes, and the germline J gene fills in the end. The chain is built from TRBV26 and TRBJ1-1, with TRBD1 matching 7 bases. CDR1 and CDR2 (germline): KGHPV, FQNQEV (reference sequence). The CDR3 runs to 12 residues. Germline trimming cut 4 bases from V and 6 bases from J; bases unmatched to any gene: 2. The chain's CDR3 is CASSRTGPEVFF. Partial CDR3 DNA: TGTGCCAGCAGTCGGACAGGACCAGAAGTCTTC.

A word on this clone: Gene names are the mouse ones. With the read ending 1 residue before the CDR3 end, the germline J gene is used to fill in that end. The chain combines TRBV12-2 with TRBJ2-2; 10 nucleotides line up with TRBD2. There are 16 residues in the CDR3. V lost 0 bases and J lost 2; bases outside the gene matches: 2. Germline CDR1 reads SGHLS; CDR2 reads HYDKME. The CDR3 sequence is CASSLQLGGNTGQLYF. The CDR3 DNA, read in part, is TGTGCCAGCTCTCTCCAACTGGGGGGGAACACCGGGCAGCTCTAC.

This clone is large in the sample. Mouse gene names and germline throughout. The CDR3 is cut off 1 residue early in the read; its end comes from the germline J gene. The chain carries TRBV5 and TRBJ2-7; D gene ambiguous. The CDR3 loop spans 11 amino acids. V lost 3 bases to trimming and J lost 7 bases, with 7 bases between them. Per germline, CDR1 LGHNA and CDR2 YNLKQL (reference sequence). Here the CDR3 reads CASSQGGEQYF. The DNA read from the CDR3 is TGTGCCAGCAGCCAGGGTGGGGAACAGTAC.

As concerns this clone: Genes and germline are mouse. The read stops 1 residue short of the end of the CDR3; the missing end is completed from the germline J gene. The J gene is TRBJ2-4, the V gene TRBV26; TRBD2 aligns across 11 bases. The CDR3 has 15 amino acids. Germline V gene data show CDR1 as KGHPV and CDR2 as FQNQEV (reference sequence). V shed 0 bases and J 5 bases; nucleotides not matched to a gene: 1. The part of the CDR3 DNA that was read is TGTGCCAGCAGTCTGTCAGGGACTGGGGGAAACACCTTGTAC. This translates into CASSLSGTGGNTLY. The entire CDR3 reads CASSLSGTGGNTLYF.

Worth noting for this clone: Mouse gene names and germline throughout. The CDR3 sequence is CASSFNSYNSPLYF. The covered CDR3 bases are TGTGCTAGCAGTTTCAATTCCTATAATTCGCCCCTCTAC. This rearrangement joins TRBV29 to TRBJ1-6; D remains ambiguous. The read comes to an end 1 residue before the CDR3 does, leaving the germline J gene to fill in the end. TRBJ1-6 is sorted into the ORF group, with uncertain function. The CDR3 runs 14 residues. Germline V gives CDR1 MSHET, CDR2 SYDVDS. V gave up 3 bases and J gave up 0 bases, with 3 bases separating them.

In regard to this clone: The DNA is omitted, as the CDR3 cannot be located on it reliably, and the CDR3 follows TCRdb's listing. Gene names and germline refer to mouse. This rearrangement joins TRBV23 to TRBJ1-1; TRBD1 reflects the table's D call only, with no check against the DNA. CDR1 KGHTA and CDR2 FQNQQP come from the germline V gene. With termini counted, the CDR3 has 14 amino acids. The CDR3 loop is CSSSFGQGNTEVFF.

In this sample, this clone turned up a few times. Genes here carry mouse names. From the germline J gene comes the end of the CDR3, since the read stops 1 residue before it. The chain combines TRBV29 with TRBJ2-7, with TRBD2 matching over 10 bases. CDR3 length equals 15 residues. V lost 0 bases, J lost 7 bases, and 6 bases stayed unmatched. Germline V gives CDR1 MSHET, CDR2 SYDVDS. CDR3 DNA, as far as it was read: TGTGCTAGCAGTTTATCGCGGCTGGGGGGGCGAGAACAGTAC. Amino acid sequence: CASSLSRLGGREQY. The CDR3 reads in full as CASSLSRLGGREQYF. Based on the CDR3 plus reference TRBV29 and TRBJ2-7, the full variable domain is DMKVTQMPRYLIKRMGENVLLECGQDMSHETMYWYRQDPGLGLQLIYISYDVDSNSEGDIPKGYRVSRKKREHFSLILDSAKTNQTSVYFCASSLSRLGGREQYFGPGTRLTVL.

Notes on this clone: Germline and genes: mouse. CDR3 sequence reads: CASGGGTVSAETLYF. The covered CDR3 bases are TGTGCCAGCGGTGGGGGGACGGTTAGTGCAGAAACGCTGTAT. V is TRBV13-2 and J is TRBJ2-3, with D perhaps assigned TRBD1 or TRBD2 (5 bases each). The read ends 1 residue early relative to the CDR3; the germline J gene fills the gap. Germline V gene data show CDR1 as NNHNN and CDR2 as SYGAGS (reference sequence). Trimming pared 3 bases from V and 0 bases from J, leaving 11 bases between. There are 15 residues in the CDR3.

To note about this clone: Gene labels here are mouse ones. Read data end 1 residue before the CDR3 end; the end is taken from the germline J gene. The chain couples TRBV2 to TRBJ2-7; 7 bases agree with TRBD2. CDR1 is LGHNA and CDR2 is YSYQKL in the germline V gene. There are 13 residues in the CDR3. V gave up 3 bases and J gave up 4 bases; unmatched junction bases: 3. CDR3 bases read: TGTGCCAGCAGCCAGGGGGGGGTTTATGAACAGTAC. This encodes CASSQGGVYEQY. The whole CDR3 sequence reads CASSQGGVYEQYF.

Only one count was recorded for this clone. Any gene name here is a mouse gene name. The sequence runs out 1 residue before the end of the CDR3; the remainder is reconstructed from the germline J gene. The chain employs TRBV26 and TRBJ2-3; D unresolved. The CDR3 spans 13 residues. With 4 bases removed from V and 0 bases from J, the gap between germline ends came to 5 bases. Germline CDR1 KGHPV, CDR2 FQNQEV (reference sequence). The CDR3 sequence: CASSRPSAETLYF. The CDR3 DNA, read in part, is TGTGCCAGCAGTCGACCTAGTGCAGAAACGCTGTAT.

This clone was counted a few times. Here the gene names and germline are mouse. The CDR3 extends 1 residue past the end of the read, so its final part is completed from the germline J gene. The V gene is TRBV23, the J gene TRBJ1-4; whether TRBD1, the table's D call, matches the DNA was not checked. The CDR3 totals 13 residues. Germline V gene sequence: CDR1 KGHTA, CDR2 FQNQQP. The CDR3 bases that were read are TGCTCCAGCGAGGGACAGGGGCTCGAAAGATTATTT. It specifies CSSEGQGLERLF. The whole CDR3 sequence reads CSSEGQGLERLFF.

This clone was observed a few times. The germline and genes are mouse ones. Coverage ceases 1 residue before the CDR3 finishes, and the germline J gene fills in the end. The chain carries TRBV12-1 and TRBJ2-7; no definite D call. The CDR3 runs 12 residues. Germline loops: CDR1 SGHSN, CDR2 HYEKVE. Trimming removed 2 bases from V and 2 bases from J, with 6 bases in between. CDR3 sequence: CASSPPPYEQYF. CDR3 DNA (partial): TGTGCCAGCTCTCCCCCCCCCTATGAACAGTAC.